Below, 16 T cell receptor beta chains from the same sample are listed, as sequenced in a study of lymphopenia after photon versus proton radiotherapy. Assay used: immunoSEQ multiplex PCR; TCRdb lists only in-frame clones, some missing. The sample lists roughly 63,000 clones, roughly 80% occurring once. The sequencing here drew on peripheral blood, taken from a patient treated with proton-based radiotherapy. The receptors stem from a man aged 55 to 70 with pancreatic cancer.

V and J are TRBV7-6 and TRBJ1-4; TRBD1 might be the D (5 bases). CDR1 and CDR2 (germline): SGHVS, FNYEAQ. Trimming cost V 5 bases and J 12 bases, with 13 bases left between them. This CDR3 has 12 residues. CDR3 region: CASSTFKGELFF. In nucleotides, the CDR3 is TGTGCCAGCAGCACATTCAAAGGGGAACTGTTTTTT.

The chain uses TRBV6-1 and TRBJ2-7, with 14 bases identical to TRBD2. J gave up 2 bases and V 3 bases, and 6 bases lay outside the gene matches. From germline, CDR1 is MNHNS and CDR2 SASEGT. CDR3 length: 17 residues. The CDR3 is CASSENGLAGGAYEQYF. DNA of the CDR3: TGTGCCAGCAGTGAGAACGGACTAGCGGGAGGAGCCTACGAGCAGTACTTC.

This clone was counted a single time. CDR3 residues: CASSPQATGNTEAFF. CDR3 DNA sequence: TGTGCCAGCTCACCCCAAGCAACAGGGAACACTGAAGCTTTCTTT. The chain uses TRBV18 and TRBJ1-1, with D maybe TRBD1 (5 bases). Germline CDR1 is KGHSH and CDR2 is LQKENI. The CDR3 runs 15 residues. V was trimmed by 3 bases and J by 1 base, leaving 12 bases between them.

DNA of the CDR3: TGTGCCAGCAGTGAAACTGGGCTAGCTGAAGCTTTCTTT. Translated: CASSETGLAEAFF. V gene TRBV6-1 combines with J gene TRBJ1-1; D not resolved. Trimming pared 2 bases from V and 6 bases from J, leaving 10 bases between. Germline assignment: CDR1 MNHNS and CDR2 SASEGT. The CDR3 totals 13 residues.

The chain uses TRBV5-1 and TRBJ1-2, with 7 bases lining up with TRBD1. In germline, CDR1 is SGHRS, CDR2 YFSETQ. The ends lost 4 bases at V and 7 bases at J; junction bases unmatched: 13. The CDR3 contains 15 residues. In DNA, the CDR3 is TGCGCCAGCAGCCAAAGAGAGGGGGCCTTCTCTGGCTACACCTTC. It is translated as CASSQREGAFSGYTF.

The chain combines TRBV25-1 with TRBJ1-6; perhaps TRBD1 as D (5 bases). The V end lost 7 bases, the J end lost 7 bases, and 17 bases lay between the germline ends. This CDR3 is 15 amino acids long. Germline V CDR1 and CDR2: MGHDK, SYGVNS. The CDR3 reads CASKSTGRRNSPLHF. The CDR3 DNA reads as TGTGCCAGCAAAAGTACGGGACGGAGAAATTCACCCCTCCACTTT. Variable domain in full (rest from reference TRBV25-1 and TRBJ1-6): EADIYQTPRYLVIGTGKKITLECSQTMGHDKMYWYQQDPGMELHLIHYSYGVNSTEKGDLSSESTVSRIRTEHFPLTLESARPSHTSQYLCASKSTGRRNSPLHFGNGTRLTVT.

The chain has TRBV7-9 and TRBJ2-7; unclear D gene. The CDR3 contains 11 residues. Trimming removed 5 bases at V and 6 bases at J, with 8 bases between. Per germline, CDR1 SEHNR and CDR2 FQNEAQ (reference sequence). The CDR3: CASSPNIEQYF. DNA for the CDR3: TGTGCCAGCAGCCCCAACATCGAGCAGTACTTC.

V usage is TRBV28 and J usage is TRBJ1-5; D possibly corresponds to TRBD1 (5 bases). Per germline, CDR1 MDHEN and CDR2 SYDVKM. V was pared by 2 bases and J by 6 bases, with 17 bases between. This CDR3 spans 16 amino acids. The CDR3 sequence is CASSLTPSRVGQPQHF. The CDR3, as DNA: TGTGCCAGCAGTTTAACTCCGTCCAGGGTCGGTCAGCCCCAGCATTTT.

The rearrangement uses TRBV9 and TRBJ2-7; TRBD1 aligns across 10 bases. The CDR3 is made up of 15 amino acids. V trimming: 7 bases; J trimming: 4 bases; junction bases outside the gene matches: 11. Germline V lookup: CDR1 SGDLS, CDR2 YYNGEE. The CDR3 DNA is TGTGCCAGCTCCCGGACAGGGGGGGACCTTTACGAGCAGTACTTC. Translation gives CASSRTGGDLYEQYF.

V gene TRBV2 combines with J gene TRBJ2-3; a possible D gene is TRBD2 (6 bases). Germline CDR1 is SNHLY and CDR2 is FYNNEI. This CDR3 comprises 13 residues. The V and J ends lost 4 bases and 6 bases respectively, with 11 bases between them. The CDR3 loop reads CASSAGTADTQYF. CDR3 in DNA: TGTGCCAGCAGTGCCGGGACTGCTGATACGCAGTATTTT.

The CDR3 coding sequence is TGTGCCAGCAGCCCAGAGCAGGGGTTCACTGAAGCTTTCTTT. Amino acid sequence: CASSPEQGFTEAFF. This chain uses TRBV7-2 with TRBJ1-1, with D possibly being TRBD1 (6 bases). Trimming cost V 5 bases and J 4 bases, with 14 bases left between them. The V gene's germline CDR1 is SGHTA and CDR2 FQGNSA. CDR3 length: 14 amino acids. The full variable domain, in which reference TRBV7-2 and TRBJ1-1 provide the parts outside the CDR3, is GAGVSQSPSNKVTEKGKDVELRCDPISGHTALYWYRQSLGQGLEFLIYFQGNSAPDKSGLPSDRFSAERTGGSVSTLTIQRTQQEDSAVYLCASSPEQGFTEAFFGQGTRLTVV.

The chain recombines TRBV18 with TRBJ1-5; D gene uncertain. Trimming took 3 bases from V and 0 from J, leaving 9 bases between them. The CDR3 extends over 15 amino acids. The germline V gene has CDR1 KGHSH and CDR2 LQKENI. CDR3 nucleotides: TGTGCCAGCTCACCCTCCACGGATAGCAATCAGCCCCAGCATTTT. This codes for CASSPSTDSNQPQHF.

The genes are TRBV5-8 and TRBJ2-5, with TRBD1 identical over 9 bases. Germline V gene data show CDR1 as SGHTS and CDR2 as YDEGEE. CDR3 length: 12 residues. J gave up 12 bases and V 4 bases, and 7 bases lay outside the gene matches. The CDR3 sequence: CASSARGDREYF. DNA of the CDR3: TGTGCCAGCAGCGCCCGGGGGGACAGGGAGTACTTC.

The CDR3 region is CASSSGTGGAGGYTF. The CDR3 DNA is TGTGCCAGCAGCTCCGGGACAGGGGGCGCGGGTGGCTACACCTTC. The chain couples TRBV7-2 to TRBJ1-2; TRBD1 agrees at 12 bases. Germline CDR1 SGHTA, CDR2 FQGNSA. With 4 bases clipped from V and 7 bases from J, the junction kept 7 bases outside the gene matches. CDR3 length equals 15 residues.

The CDR3 loop is CASSQSQSVNTQYF. For the CDR3, the DNA is TGTGCCAGCAGCCAATCACAGAGCGTAAATACGCAGTATTTT. The chain couples TRBV7-2 to TRBJ2-3; D ambiguous. V lost 5 bases to trimming and J lost 7 bases, with 16 bases between them. This CDR3 has 14 amino acids. The germline gives CDR1 SGHTA, CDR2 FQGNSA.

V and J are TRBV7-8 and TRBJ2-7; D is possibly TRBD2 (5 bases). V was trimmed by 3 bases and J by 2 bases, leaving 5 bases between them. The CDR3 has 12 residues. CDR1 and CDR2 from the germline V gene are SGHVS and FQNEAQ. As DNA, the CDR3 is TGTGCCAGCAGCTTGGAGGCCTACGAGCAGTACTTC. Protein product: CASSLEAYEQYF.